Listed here are 20 T cell receptor beta chains from one sample, sequenced in a study of CD8 T cells in Susac syndrome. An amount of RNA that ranged from roughly 0.5 to 1 ug was reverse transcribed with random hexamers. TCRdb used MiXCR to reprocess the immunoSEQ multiplex PCR reads, holding one entry per CDR3 protein. The table includes 15,000 to 20,000 distinct CDR3 sequences, approximately 95% detected once. Sequences were obtained from CD8+ T cells from PBMCs. These receptors were taken from a human donor in good health.

This chain joins TRBV5-6 and TRBJ2-7; tentative D call: TRBD2 (5 bases). The CDR3 has 13 residues. Germline CDR1 and CDR2: SGHDT and YYEEEE. V shed 1 base and J shed 7 bases, with 12 bases lying between them. The CDR3 nucleotides are TGTGCCAGCAGCTTGCGTGGGGAGCGGGAGCAGTACGTC. It codes for CASSLRGEREQYV.

The chain is built from TRBV15 and TRBJ1-5; TRBD1 might be the D (6 bases). The CDR3 has 15 amino acids. The V end was cut by 4 bases, the J end by 4 bases, with 14 bases between. Germline V CDR1 and CDR2: LNHNV, YYDKDF (reference sequence). Here the CDR3 reads CATSTGDERNQPQHF. CDR3 bases: TGTGCCACCAGCACAGGGGACGAGAGGAATCAGCCCCAGCATTTT.

The chain links TRBV4-2 to TRBJ2-3, with D possibly TRBD2 on 6 matching bases. V dropped 3 bases and J dropped 4 bases, with 17 bases sitting between them. CDR3 size: 16 residues. Germline V lookup: CDR1 LGHNA, CDR2 YNFKEQ. CDR3 amino acids: CASSQWVREIPDTQYF. The CDR3 DNA is TGTGCCAGCAGCCAGTGGGTACGGGAGATCCCAGATACGCAGTATTTT.

J is TRBJ2-1 and V is TRBV27; the match to TRBD2 covers 11 bases. This CDR3 is 16 amino acids long. With V trimmed by 7 bases and J by 9 bases, 14 bases remained unmatched. CDR1 MNHEY and CDR2 SMNVEV come from the germline V gene (reference sequence). The CDR3, as DNA: TGTGCCAGCAATCCTGGTGGAGGACTAGCGGGTATTGAGCAGTTCTTC. As protein: CASNPGGGLAGIEQFF.

The chain joins TRBV19 to TRBJ1-1; no definite D call. CDR1 is LNHDA, CDR2 SQIVND, per germline (reference sequence). Trimming removed 1 base from V and 3 bases from J, with 12 bases in between. The CDR3 totals 15 residues. The CDR3 region has the DNA TGTGCCAGTAGTATAGTTGGTAGGGAGGACACTGAAGCTTTCTTT. Its translation: CASSIVGREDTEAFF.

The V gene is TRBV4-2, the J gene TRBJ2-7; either TRBD1 or TRBD2 may fit D (5 bases each). CDR3 size: 17 residues. Trimming cost V 0 bases and J 2 bases, with 17 bases left between them. Germline V gives CDR1 LGHNA, CDR2 YNFKEQ. The CDR3 DNA follows: TGTGCCAGCAGCCAAGAGGTGGGGCTAGCTGACGCCTACGAGCAGTACTTC. Translated, it gives CASSQEVGLADAYEQYF.

The chain links TRBV24-1 to TRBJ2-5; the D is unclear. The CDR3 has 14 amino acids. Germline V gene data show CDR1 as KGHDR and CDR2 as SFDVKD. Trimming removed 1 base from V and 7 bases from J, with 12 bases in between. The CDR3, as DNA: TGTGCCACCAGTGATTTCAGTCTCCTAGGGACCCAGTACTTC. This codes for CATSDFSLLGTQYF.

The rearrangement joins TRBV11-2 to TRBJ2-1, with D tentatively TRBD1 or TRBD2 (5 bases each). The CDR3 length is 16 residues. CDR1 is SGHAT, CDR2 FQNNGV, per germline. Between the trimmed V and J ends, which lost 5 bases and 2 bases, there was a span of 16 bases. For the CDR3, the DNA is TGTGCCAGCAGCCTCCTAGTGGGGACCACCTACAATGAGCAGTTCTTC. It specifies CASSLLVGTTYNEQFF.

This chain uses TRBV4-1 with TRBJ2-1; the match to TRBD2 covers 8 bases. This CDR3 comprises 15 residues. The V segment lost 0 bases and the J segment 3 bases; nucleotides outside the gene matches: 1. Germline CDR1 MGHRA, CDR2 YSYEKL. The CDR3 DNA follows: TGCGCCAGCAGCCAAGATAGCGGGATCTACAATGAGCAGTTCTTC. Amino acids: CASSQDSGIYNEQFF.

CDR3 residues: CSVDSYNEQFF. The DNA of the CDR3 is TGCAGCGTTGACAGTTACAATGAGCAGTTCTTC. This chain joins TRBV29-1 and TRBJ2-1, with D unclear. Deletions cut 3 bases from V and 4 bases from J, with 4 bases between. Germline values: CDR1 SQVTM, CDR2 ANQGSEA. This CDR3 contains 11 residues.

This sequence joins TRBV3-1 and TRBJ2-1; TRBD2 might be the D (6 bases). CDR1 and CDR2 from the germline V gene are LGHDT and YNNKEL (reference sequence). V lost 0 bases to trimming and J lost 1 base, with 13 bases between them. The CDR3 has 17 amino acids. Written as DNA, the CDR3 is TGTGCCAGCAGCCAAGACCTGAGGCGGGGTTCCTACAATGAGCAGTTCTTC. This sequence encodes CASSQDLRRGSYNEQFF.

DNA of the CDR3: TGCGCCAGCAGCTTGGGGGGGGAGATTCACTATGGCTACACCTTC. It codes for CASSLGGEIHYGYTF. The V gene is TRBV5-1, the J gene TRBJ1-2, with D possibly matching TRBD1 (5 bases). CDR3 length: 15 amino acids. The germline V gene has CDR1 SGHRS and CDR2 YFSETQ. With 0 bases removed from V and 3 bases from J, the gap between germline ends came to 12 bases.

The CDR3 DNA reads as TGTGCCAGCAGCTTAGCTGGCCTGGTAGCGGGAGCGGATACGCAGTATTTT. It encodes CASSLAGLVAGADTQYF. The chain recombines TRBV7-9 with TRBJ2-3, with 9 bases that match TRBD2. Trimming removed 0 bases from V and 6 bases from J; junction bases left unmatched: 10. Per germline, CDR1 SEHNR and CDR2 FQNEAQ (reference sequence). This CDR3 spans 17 amino acids.

The chain couples TRBV10-3 to TRBJ2-3, with 7 bases aligning to TRBD1. The CDR3 extends over 14 amino acids. The J segment lost 4 bases and the V segment lost 7 bases, leaving 8 bases of the junction unmatched. CDR1 and CDR2 (germline): ENHRY, SYGVKD. The CDR3 nucleotides read TGTGCCATCAACGGTGGACAGGACCCAGATACGCAGTATTTT. Protein: CAINGGQDPDTQYF.

Concerning this clonotype itself: Here the CDR3 omits its conserved ending phenylalanine or tryptophan, so a read error is the likely source. The rearrangement uses TRBV7-9 and TRBJ2-5; D may be TRBD1 (5 bases). CDR1 is SEHNR and CDR2 is FQNEAQ in the germline V gene (reference sequence). The CDR3 has 16 residues. The V gene lost 0 bases and the J gene lost 2 bases, with 13 bases spanning the gap. CDR3 in DNA: TGTGCCAGCAGCTTAGCCCTGGACAACCCACAAGAGACCCAGTACGTC. Translated, it gives CASSLALDNPQETQYV.

The rearrangement links TRBV6-1 to TRBJ1-1; D gene unclear. The germline V gene has CDR1 MNHNS and CDR2 SASEGT. V lost 3 bases and J 3 bases, leaving 17 bases between the germline ends. CDR3 length: 16 amino acids. This CDR3 is CASSDDLETWDTEAFF. DNA for the CDR3: TGTGCCAGCAGTGACGATCTCGAGACTTGGGACACTGAAGCTTTCTTT.

This chain connects TRBV28 to TRBJ1-1; 9 bases match TRBD1. The CDR3 runs to 14 residues. V lost 2 bases and J lost 4; bases outside the gene matches: 2. CDR1 is MDHEN, CDR2 SYDVKM, per germline. CDR3 in amino acids: CASSLLDRGTEAFF. DNA for the CDR3: TGTGCCAGCAGTTTACTGGACAGGGGCACTGAAGCTTTCTTT.

The gene calls are TRBV7-9 and TRBJ2-3; D call uncertain. V lost 4 bases to trimming and J lost 1 base, with 6 bases between them. Germline CDR1 reads SEHNR; CDR2 reads FQNEAQ (reference sequence). The CDR3 length is 13 residues. CDR3 in amino acids: CASSSWGTDTQYF. The CDR3 DNA is TGTGCCAGCAGCTCATGGGGCACAGATACGCAGTATTTT.

The sample holds one count of this clonotype. The chain uses TRBV7-9 and TRBJ2-4; 8 bases match TRBD1. The CDR3 has 12 amino acids. Per germline, CDR1 SEHNR and CDR2 FQNEAQ (reference sequence). V dropped 5 bases and J dropped 13; count of bases not matched to a gene: 7. For the CDR3, the DNA is TGTGCCAGCAGCCATGGGACAGGAAAACAGTACTTC. Amino acids: CASSHGTGKQYF.

This chain links TRBV5-6 with TRBJ1-2; a weak D match, TRBD1 (6 bases). Trimming removed 2 bases from V and 3 bases from J, with 14 bases in between. Germline V lookup: CDR1 SGHDT, CDR2 YYEEEE. CDR3 length: 15 amino acids. In DNA, the CDR3 is TGTGCCAGCAGCTTATACAGGGATAACGACTATGGCTACACCTTC. It translates to CASSLYRDNDYGYTF.